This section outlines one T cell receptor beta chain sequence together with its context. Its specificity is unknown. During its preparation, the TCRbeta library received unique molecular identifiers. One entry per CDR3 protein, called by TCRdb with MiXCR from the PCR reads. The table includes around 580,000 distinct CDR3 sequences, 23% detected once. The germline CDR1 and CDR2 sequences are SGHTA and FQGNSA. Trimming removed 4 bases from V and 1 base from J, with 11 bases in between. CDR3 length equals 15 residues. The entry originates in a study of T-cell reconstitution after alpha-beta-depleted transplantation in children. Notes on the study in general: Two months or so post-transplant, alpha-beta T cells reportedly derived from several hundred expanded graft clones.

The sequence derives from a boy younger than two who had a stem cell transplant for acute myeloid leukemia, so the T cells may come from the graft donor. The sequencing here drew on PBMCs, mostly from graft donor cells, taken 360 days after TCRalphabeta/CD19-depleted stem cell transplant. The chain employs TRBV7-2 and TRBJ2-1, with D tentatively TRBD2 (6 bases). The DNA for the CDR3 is TGTGCCAGCAGCTCGGGACTGCGGTCCTACAATGAGCAGTTCTTC. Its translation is CASSSGLRSYNEQFF.